This T cell receptor beta chain was recorded in a study of blood T cell repertoires in COVID-19. Study information: Sites across the United States, Italy and Spain contributed samples from acute and convalescent COVID-19.

Trimming pared 3 bases from V and 8 bases from J, leaving 13 bases between. From germline, CDR1 is LNHDA and CDR2 SQIVND (reference sequence). The CDR3 extends over 14 amino acids. TCRdb's table, derived via immunoSEQ multiplex PCR, lists solely in-frame clones and lacks some. The profile shows tens of thousands of clones, just over 85% of them singletons. The sequence came from a woman in her sixties or seventies with acute or convalescent COVID-19. Sequenced sample: peripheral blood. The chain employs TRBV19 and TRBJ1-4; D remains unclear. The CDR3 region has the DNA TGTGCCAGTAGTATCCCCGGGTCCGGGGAAAAACTGTTTTTT. Translation: CASSIPGSGEKLFF.